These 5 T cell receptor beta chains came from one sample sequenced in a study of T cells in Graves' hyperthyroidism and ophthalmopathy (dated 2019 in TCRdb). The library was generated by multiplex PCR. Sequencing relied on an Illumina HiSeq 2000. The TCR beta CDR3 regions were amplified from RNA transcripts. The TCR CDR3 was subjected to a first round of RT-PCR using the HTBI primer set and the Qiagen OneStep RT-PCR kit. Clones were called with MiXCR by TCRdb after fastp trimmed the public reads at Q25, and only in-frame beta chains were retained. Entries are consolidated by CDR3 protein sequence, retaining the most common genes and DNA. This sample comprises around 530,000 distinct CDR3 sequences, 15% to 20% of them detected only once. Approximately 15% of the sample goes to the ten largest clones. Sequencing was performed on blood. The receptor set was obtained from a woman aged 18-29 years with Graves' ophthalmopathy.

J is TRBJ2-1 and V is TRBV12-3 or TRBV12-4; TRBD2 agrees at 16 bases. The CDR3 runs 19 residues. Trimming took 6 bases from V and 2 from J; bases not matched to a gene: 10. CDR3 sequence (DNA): TGTGCCAGCAGCCCGGGACTAGCGGGAGGGCTGCGAGCCTACAATGAGCAGTTCTTC. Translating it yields CASSPGLAGGLRAYNEQFF.

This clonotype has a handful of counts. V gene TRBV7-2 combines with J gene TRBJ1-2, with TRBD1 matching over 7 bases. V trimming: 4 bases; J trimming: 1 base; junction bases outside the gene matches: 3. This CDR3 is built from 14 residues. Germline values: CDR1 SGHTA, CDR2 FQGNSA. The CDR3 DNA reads TGTGCCAGCAGCTACAACAGGGGTAACTATGGCTACACCTTC. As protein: CASSYNRGNYGYTF.

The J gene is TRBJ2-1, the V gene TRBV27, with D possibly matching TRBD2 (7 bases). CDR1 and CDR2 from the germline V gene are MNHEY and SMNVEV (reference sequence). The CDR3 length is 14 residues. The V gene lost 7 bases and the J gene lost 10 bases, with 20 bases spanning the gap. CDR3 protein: CASTTGGWRDEQFF. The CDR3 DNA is TGTGCCAGCACAACGGGGGGCTGGAGGGACGAGCAGTTCTTC.

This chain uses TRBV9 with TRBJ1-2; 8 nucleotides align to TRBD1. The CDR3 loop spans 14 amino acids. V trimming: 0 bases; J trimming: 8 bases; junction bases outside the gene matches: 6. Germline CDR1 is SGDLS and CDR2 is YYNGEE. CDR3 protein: CASSVGQGALGYTF. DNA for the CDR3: TGTGCCAGCAGCGTAGGGCAGGGGGCGTTGGGCTACACCTTC.

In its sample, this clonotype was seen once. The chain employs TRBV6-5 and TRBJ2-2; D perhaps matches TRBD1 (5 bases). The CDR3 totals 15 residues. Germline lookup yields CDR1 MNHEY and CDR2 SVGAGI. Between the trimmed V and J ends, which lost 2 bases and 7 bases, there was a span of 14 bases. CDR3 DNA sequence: TGTGCCAGCAGTTACGCCACAGGAAACGGCGGGGAGCTGTTTTTT. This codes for CASSYATGNGGELFF.